This T cell receptor (beta chain) was found in a study of blood T cells in healthy people across ages. This clonotype was counted a few times. V trimming: 3 bases; J trimming: 7 bases; junction bases outside the gene matches: 12. CDR3 length: 16 residues. Germline values: CDR1 SEHNR, CDR2 FQNEAQ (reference sequence). Sample-barcoded 5' priming and a J-beta primer mix drove a second PCR of 7 to 11 cycles. From the 5' RACE reads, TCRdb called clonotypes with MiXCR, one entry per CDR3 protein. This sample has about 1.6 million distinct CDR3 sequences; roughly a third occur once, and the top ten carry 11%.

What was sequenced was blood. This receptor was taken from a woman in her twenties or thirties in good health. The chain employs TRBV7-9 and TRBJ1-2; TRBD1 agrees at 9 bases. CDR3 DNA sequence: TGTGCCAGCAGCTTCCCCCTGAACAGGGGGCTCGGTGGCTACACCTTC. It encodes CASSFPLNRGLGGYTF.